The subject of this entry is one T cell receptor beta chain. These data come from a study of T cell changes during pregnancy in multiple sclerosis. The CDR3 length is 17 residues. Between the trimmed V and J ends, which lost 0 bases and 1 base, there was a span of 12 bases. The germline CDR1 and CDR2 sequences are LGHNA and YSLEER. Produced via immunoSEQ multiplex PCR; TCRdb's table is partial and in-frame only. The sample holds approximately 32,000 clones, over 85% seen once. V is TRBV4-3 and J is TRBJ2-2, with unresolved D. The sequencing here drew on CD8+ T cells from peripheral blood mononuclear cells, taken in the first trimester of pregnancy. The receptor comes from a female donor with multiple sclerosis, enrolled in a pregnancy study. CDR3 sequence reads: CASSQDWLLENTGELFF. For the CDR3, the DNA is TGCGCCAGCAGCCAAGATTGGCTCCTCGAGAACACCGGGGAGCTGTTTTTT.